The T cell receptor beta chain under discussion was sequenced for a study of T-cell reconstitution after alpha-beta-depleted transplantation in children. Concerning this clonotype: Antigen: not known.

Study results and caveats: A year post-transplant, T-cell counts and diversity derived mostly from newly produced T cells. The high TCRbeta diversity at day 60 in some patients came from surviving recipient T cells and thymic progenitors.

This CDR3 is built from 15 residues. CDR1 and CDR2 (germline): SGHRS, YFSETQ. After removal of 3 bases from V and 7 bases from J, the junction contained 9 bases not matched to a gene. A TCRbeta library incorporating unique molecular identifiers was prepared. TCRdb reprocessed the PCR reads with MiXCR, giving one entry per CDR3 protein. There are some 310,000 distinct CDR3 sequences in the sample; 23% occur only once, and approximately 10% lies in the top ten. The input for sequencing was PBMCs, mostly from graft donor cells, taken 180 days after TCRalphabeta/CD19-depleted stem cell transplant. The rearrangement uses TRBV5-1 and TRBJ2-1; 8 bases fit TRBD2. The receptor was derived from a male patient younger than 18 who had a stem cell transplant for acute lymphoblastic leukemia, so the T cells may come from the graft donor. CDR3 region: CASSSSAGVKNEQFF. CDR3 in DNA: TGCGCCAGCAGCTCCTCAGCGGGAGTTAAAAATGAGCAGTTCTTC.